The clone carrying this T cell receptor beta chain was recorded many times. Its antigen is currently unknown. The data were taken from a study of CD8 T cells in ankylosing spondylitis. Study-level results: A motif in TCR beta, a set of seven to nine highly homologous variants, appeared characteristic of ankylosing spondylitis blood. Earlier studies detected some motif variants in reactive arthritis synovial fluid and blood.

V gave up 4 bases and J gave up 6 bases, with 13 bases separating them. The germline V gene has CDR1 ENHRY and CDR2 SYGVKD. The CDR3 has 14 residues. A single record per CDR3 protein comes from TCRdb applying MiXCR to the 5' RACE reads. The data contain some 240,000 distinct CDR3 sequences, over 15% of them singletons. J is TRBJ2-1 and V is TRBV10-3; D is uncertain. The sample comprised blood, either unsorted or a sorted T cell fraction (not recorded which). This clonotype was obtained from a male donor with ankylosing spondylitis or in good health (not recorded which). In DNA, the CDR3 is TGTGCCATCAGTGGTCTAGGCTCGGGCAATGAGCAGTTCTTC. Encoded protein: CAISGLGSGNEQFF.